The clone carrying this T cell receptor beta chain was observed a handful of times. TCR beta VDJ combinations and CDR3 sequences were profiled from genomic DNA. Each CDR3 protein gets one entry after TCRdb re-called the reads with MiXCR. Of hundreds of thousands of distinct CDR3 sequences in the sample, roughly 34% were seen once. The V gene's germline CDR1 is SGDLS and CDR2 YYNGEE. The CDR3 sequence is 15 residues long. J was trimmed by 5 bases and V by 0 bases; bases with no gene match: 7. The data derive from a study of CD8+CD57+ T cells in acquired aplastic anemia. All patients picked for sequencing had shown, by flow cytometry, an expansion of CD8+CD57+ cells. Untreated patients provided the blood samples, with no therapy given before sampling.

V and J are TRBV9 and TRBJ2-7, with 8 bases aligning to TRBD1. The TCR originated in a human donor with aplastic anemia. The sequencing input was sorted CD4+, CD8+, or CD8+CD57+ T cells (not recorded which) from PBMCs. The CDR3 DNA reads TGTGCCAGCAGCGTAGGGGGACAGGCATCAGACGAGCAGTACTTC. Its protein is CASSVGGQASDEQYF.